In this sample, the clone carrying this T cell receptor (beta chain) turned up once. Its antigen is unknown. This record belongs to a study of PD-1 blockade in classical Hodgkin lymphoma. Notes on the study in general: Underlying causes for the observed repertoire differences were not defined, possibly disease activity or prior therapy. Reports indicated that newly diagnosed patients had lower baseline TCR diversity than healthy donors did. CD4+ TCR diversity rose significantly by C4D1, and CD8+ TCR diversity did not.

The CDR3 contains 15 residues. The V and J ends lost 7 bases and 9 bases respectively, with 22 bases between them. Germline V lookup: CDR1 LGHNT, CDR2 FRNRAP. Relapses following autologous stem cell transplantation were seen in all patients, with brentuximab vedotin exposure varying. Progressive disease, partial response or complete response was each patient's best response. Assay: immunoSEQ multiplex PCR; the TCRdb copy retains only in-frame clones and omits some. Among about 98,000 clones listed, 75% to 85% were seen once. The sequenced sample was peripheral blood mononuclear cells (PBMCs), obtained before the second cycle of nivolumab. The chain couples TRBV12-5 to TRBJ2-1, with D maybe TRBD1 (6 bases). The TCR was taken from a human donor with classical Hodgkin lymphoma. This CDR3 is CASAPGTTPGGEQFF. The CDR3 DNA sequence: TGTGCTAGTGCCCCAGGGACAACCCCGGGCGGTGAGCAGTTCTTC.